A single sample is the source of the 3 T cell receptor beta chains below, sequenced in a study of OX40 agonist ivuxolimab in advanced cancers. Profiling relied on immunoSEQ multiplex PCR, and the TCRdb table lists in-frame clones only, not all of them. The sample records 55,000 to 80,000 clones, 86% being singletons. The sample consisted of CD4+ or CD8+ T cells sorted from blood, taken in a trial of the OX40 agonist ivuxolimab. The receptors were gathered from an adult with an advanced solid tumor such as melanoma, head and neck, liver or kidney cancer.

The chain uses TRBV15 and TRBJ2-1; 8 positions match TRBD2. The germline CDR1 and CDR2 sequences are LNHNV and YYDKDF (reference sequence). J gave up 15 bases and V 8 bases, and 9 bases lay outside the gene matches. The length of the CDR3 is 11 residues. The CDR3 nucleotides are TGTGCCACCTTAAGCGGGGGTGGACGGTTCTTC. This translates into CATLSGGGRFF.

J is TRBJ1-1 and V is TRBV5-1; D unresolved. The CDR3 has 13 residues. Trimming left V 2 bases short and J 5 bases short, with 10 bases between. The germline CDR1 and CDR2 sequences are SGHRS and YFSETQ. The CDR3: CASSFSEVTEAFF. In DNA, the CDR3 is TGCGCCAGCAGCTTTTCTGAGGTGACTGAAGCTTTCTTT.

The chain combines TRBV7-9 with TRBJ2-5; 9 nucleotides line up with TRBD2. From germline, CDR1 is SEHNR and CDR2 FQNEAQ (reference sequence). This CDR3 comprises 16 residues. V lost 5 bases, J lost 4 bases, and 11 bases stayed unmatched. The CDR3 is CASSPAAGGIRETQYF. CDR3 in DNA: TGTGCCAGCAGCCCCGCTGCGGGGGGGATTAGAGAGACCCAGTACTTC. The full variable domain, rest sourced from reference TRBV7-9 and TRBJ2-5, is DTGVSQNPRHKITKRGQNVTFRCDPISEHNRLYWYRQTLGQGPEFLTYFQNEAQLEKSRLLSDRFSAERPKGSFSTLEIQRTEQGDSAMYLCASSPAAGGIRETQYFGPGTRLLVL.